This is a list of T cell receptor beta chains from one sample in a study of T cell changes during pregnancy in multiple sclerosis. Clones were sequenced by immunoSEQ multiplex PCR, and TCRdb holds only the in-frame ones, with some missing. There are about 18,000 clones in the sample; more than 75% occur only once, and approximately 1.3% lies in the top ten. This sample comprised CD4+ T cells from peripheral blood mononuclear cells, obtained in the first trimester of pregnancy. All receptors come from a female donor in good health, enrolled as a control in a pregnancy study. The CDR3 runs from the conserved cysteine through the conserved F or W. The order of the fields is CDR3 protein, CDR3 DNA, J gene, V gene, clone size, D gene. D genes are given only for firm matches. The size entry is marked missing in some rows and otherwise reads once, few, many or a size class.

cdr3_aa: CASGLVGTNLTTYEQYF; cdr3_nt: TGTGCTAGTGGTTTGGTAGGGACTAACCTAACAACCTACGAGCAGTACTTC; j_call: TRBJ2-7; v_call: TRBV12-5; clone_size: NA; d_call: TRBD2
cdr3_aa: CASSRSPGDFGYTF; cdr3_nt: TGCGCCAGCAGCCGTTCACCGGGGGATTTCGGCTACACCTTC; j_call: TRBJ1-2; v_call: TRBV5-1; clone_size: NA; d_call: NA
cdr3_aa: CASSEPGQGSSYEQYF; cdr3_nt: TGTGCCAGCAGTGAACCGGGACAGGGGTCCTCCTACGAGCAGTACTTC; j_call: TRBJ2-7; v_call: TRBV7-2; clone_size: once; d_call: TRBD1
cdr3_aa: CSVGTLGGRLETQYF; cdr3_nt: TGCAGCGTTGGAACCCTCGGCGGGAGACTTGAGACCCAGTACTTC; j_call: TRBJ2-5; v_call: TRBV29-1; clone_size: NA; d_call: TRBD2
cdr3_aa: CASSIDRGGGYTF; cdr3_nt: TGTGCCAGTAGCATTGACAGGGGCGGTGGCTACACCTTC; j_call: TRBJ1-2; v_call: TRBV19; clone_size: NA; d_call: TRBD1
cdr3_aa: CASSLSRTGGNEQFF; cdr3_nt: TGTGCCAGCAGTTTATCGCGGACAGGGGGGAATGAGCAGTTCTTC; j_call: TRBJ2-1; v_call: TRBV27; clone_size: NA; d_call: TRBD1
cdr3_aa: CASSYRGDNQPQHF; cdr3_nt: TGTGCCAGCAGTTACAGGGGTGACAATCAGCCCCAGCATTTT; j_call: TRBJ1-5; v_call: TRBV6-6; clone_size: few; d_call: NA
cdr3_aa: CASGIQGPENEQFF; cdr3_nt: TGTGCCAGCGGCATACAGGGTCCTGAGAATGAGCAGTTCTTC; j_call: TRBJ2-1; v_call: TRBV6-5; clone_size: NA; d_call: NA
cdr3_aa: CASADGGAMAQYF; cdr3_nt: TGTGCCAGCGCAGACGGGGGGGCAATGGCGCAGTATTTT; j_call: TRBJ2-3; v_call: TRBV6-6; clone_size: NA; d_call: TRBD2
cdr3_aa: CATSTRTSGSSEQYF; cdr3_nt: TGTGCCACCAGCACCCGGACTAGCGGGAGTTCCGAGCAGTACTTC; j_call: TRBJ2-7; v_call: TRBV15; clone_size: NA; d_call: TRBD2
cdr3_aa: CASSDPRVPNEKLFF; cdr3_nt: TGTGCCAGCAGTGATCCGAGGGTACCTAATGAAAAACTGTTTTTT; j_call: TRBJ1-4; v_call: TRBV25-1; clone_size: once; d_call: NA
cdr3_aa: CASSLRSPEGGYTF; cdr3_nt: TGCGCCAGCAGCCTCAGGAGCCCTGAGGGTGGCTACACCTTC; j_call: TRBJ1-2; v_call: TRBV5-1; clone_size: NA; d_call: NA
cdr3_aa: CASSPPKASNTGELFF; cdr3_nt: TGTGCCAGCAGTCCTCCCAAAGCTTCGAACACCGGGGAGCTGTTTTTT; j_call: TRBJ2-2; v_call: TRBV2; clone_size: NA; d_call: NA
cdr3_aa: CASRDRGDTEAFF; cdr3_nt: TGTGCCAGTCGGGACAGGGGGGACACTGAAGCTTTCTTT; j_call: TRBJ1-1; v_call: TRBV19; clone_size: NA; d_call: TRBD1
cdr3_aa: CASGREPNTGELFF; cdr3_nt: TGCGCCAGCGGACGGGAACCGAACACCGGGGAGCTGTTTTTT; j_call: TRBJ2-2; v_call: TRBV5-1; clone_size: NA; d_call: NA
cdr3_aa: CASSPTGTGNTIYF; cdr3_nt: TGTGCCAGCAGCCCAACAGGGACTGGAAACACCATATATTTT; j_call: TRBJ1-3; v_call: TRBV7-8; clone_size: NA; d_call: NA
cdr3_aa: CASSSGGTQETQYF; cdr3_nt: TGTGCTAGCAGCTCGGGGGGTACACAAGAGACCCAGTACTTC; j_call: TRBJ2-5; v_call: TRBV7-7; clone_size: NA; d_call: TRBD2
cdr3_aa: CASSPREKLGDEQYF; cdr3_nt: TGTGCCAGCTCACCACGGGAGAAACTCGGTGACGAGCAGTACTTC; j_call: TRBJ2-7; v_call: TRBV18; clone_size: once; d_call: NA
cdr3_aa: CASSPSNGQETQYF; cdr3_nt: TGTGCCAGCAGCCCTTCGAACGGGCAAGAGACCCAGTACTTC; j_call: TRBJ2-5; v_call: TRBV11-3; clone_size: NA; d_call: NA
cdr3_aa: CASEVLGGQPQHF; cdr3_nt: TGTGCCAGCGAGGTTCTAGGGGGTCAGCCCCAGCATTTT; j_call: TRBJ1-5; v_call: TRBV6-1; clone_size: NA; d_call: NA
cdr3_aa: CASKRGGQWQETQYF; cdr3_nt: TGCGCCAGCAAGAGGGGGGGCCAGTGGCAAGAGACCCAGTACTTC; j_call: TRBJ2-5; v_call: TRBV5-1; clone_size: NA; d_call: NA
cdr3_aa: CASSLGTIYNEQFF; cdr3_nt: TGTGCCAGCAGCCTCGGGACAATCTACAATGAGCAGTTCTTC; j_call: TRBJ2-1; v_call: TRBV7-2; clone_size: once; d_call: NA
cdr3_aa: CSVSWQVNTGELFF; cdr3_nt: TGCAGCGTTTCGTGGCAGGTGAACACCGGGGAGCTGTTTTTT; j_call: TRBJ2-2; v_call: TRBV29-1; clone_size: NA; d_call: NA
cdr3_aa: CASSKRGTYEQYF; cdr3_nt: TGTGCCAGCAGTAAAAGGGGGACCTACGAGCAGTACTTC; j_call: TRBJ2-7; v_call: TRBV6-5; clone_size: NA; d_call: NA
cdr3_aa: CASSQDPSGSEEQFF; cdr3_nt: TGTGCCAGCAGCCAAGATCCTAGCGGGAGTGAGGAGCAGTTCTTC; j_call: TRBJ2-1; v_call: TRBV4-2; clone_size: NA; d_call: TRBD2
cdr3_aa: CASSYGRDGIYEQYF; cdr3_nt: TGTGCCAGCAGTTACGGGCGGGACGGGATCTACGAGCAGTACTTC; j_call: TRBJ2-7; v_call: TRBV6-5; clone_size: NA; d_call: NA
cdr3_aa: CAWSPGGNEKLFF; cdr3_nt: TGTGCCTGGAGTCCAGGGGGCAATGAAAAACTGTTTTTT; j_call: TRBJ1-4; v_call: TRBV30; clone_size: few; d_call: TRBD1
cdr3_aa: CASSPSATENEKLFF; cdr3_nt: TGTGCCAGCTCACCGAGCGCGACAGAGAATGAAAAACTGTTTTTT; j_call: TRBJ1-4; v_call: TRBV18; clone_size: NA; d_call: NA
cdr3_aa: CASSARGRENIQYF; cdr3_nt: TGTGCCAGCAGTGCTAGGGGGAGGGAAAACATTCAGTACTTC; j_call: TRBJ2-4; v_call: TRBV2; clone_size: NA; d_call: NA
cdr3_aa: CASSLSGSSYNEQFF; cdr3_nt: TGTGCCAGCAGCCTTAGCGGAAGCTCCTACAATGAGCAGTTCTTC; j_call: TRBJ2-1; v_call: TRBV11-3; clone_size: NA; d_call: NA
cdr3_aa: CASSGRGRTDTQYF; cdr3_nt: TGTGCCAGCAGTGGGAGGGGCCGCACAGATACGCAGTATTTT; j_call: TRBJ2-3; v_call: TRBV2; clone_size: NA; d_call: NA
cdr3_aa: CAISESASGGNWNEQFF; cdr3_nt: TGTGCCATCAGTGAGTCTGCTAGCGGGGGTAATTGGAATGAGCAGTTCTTC; j_call: TRBJ2-1; v_call: TRBV10-3; clone_size: once; d_call: TRBD2
cdr3_aa: CAWSWTGAGETQYF; cdr3_nt: TGTGCCTGGAGTTGGACAGGGGCGGGGGAGACCCAGTACTTC; j_call: TRBJ2-5; v_call: TRBV30; clone_size: once; d_call: TRBD1
cdr3_aa: CASGLVHGTEGLSNQPQHF; cdr3_nt: TGTGCTAGTGGTTTGGTACACGGGACAGAAGGGCTTAGCAATCAGCCCCAGCATTTT; j_call: TRBJ1-5; v_call: TRBV12-5; clone_size: NA; d_call: TRBD1
cdr3_aa: CASTPLRTNYGYTF; cdr3_nt: TGTGCCAGTACCCCCCTTCGTACAAACTATGGCTACACCTTC; j_call: TRBJ1-2; v_call: TRBV19; clone_size: NA; d_call: NA
cdr3_aa: CASSRGRNTEAFF; cdr3_nt: TGTGCCAGCAGTAGGGGCCGGAACACTGAAGCTTTCTTT; j_call: TRBJ1-1; v_call: TRBV6-5; clone_size: NA; d_call: NA
cdr3_aa: CSVETQGALTLGEQYF; cdr3_nt: TGCAGCGTTGAAACACAGGGGGCCCTTACGTTAGGGGAGCAGTACTTC; j_call: TRBJ2-7; v_call: TRBV29-1; clone_size: NA; d_call: TRBD1
cdr3_aa: CASSVVGSNYGYTF; cdr3_nt: TGTGCCAGCAGCGTAGTGGGCAGCAACTATGGCTACACCTTC; j_call: TRBJ1-2; v_call: TRBV9; clone_size: NA; d_call: NA
cdr3_aa: CASSLGRDYGYTF; cdr3_nt: TGTGCCAGCAGCTTGGGCAGGGACTATGGCTACACCTTC; j_call: TRBJ1-2; v_call: TRBV5-6; clone_size: NA; d_call: NA
cdr3_aa: CASSLGTSGSTFGEQFF; cdr3_nt: TGTGCCAGCTCACTCGGGACTAGCGGGAGCACTTTTGGTGAGCAGTTCTTC; j_call: TRBJ2-1; v_call: TRBV18; clone_size: NA; d_call: TRBD2
cdr3_aa: CASSTGSYEQYF; cdr3_nt: TGTGCCAGCAGTACGGGCTCCTACGAGCAGTACTTC; j_call: TRBJ2-7; v_call: TRBV27; clone_size: NA; d_call: NA
cdr3_aa: CASSQSRALAFF; cdr3_nt: TGTGCCAGCAGCCAATCCAGGGCTCTGGCTTTCTTT; j_call: TRBJ1-1; v_call: TRBV16; clone_size: NA; d_call: NA
cdr3_aa: CASSEPSTLAGGSTDTQYF; cdr3_nt: TGCGCCAGCAGTGAGCCCTCGACGCTAGCGGGAGGGAGCACAGATACGCAGTATTTT; j_call: TRBJ2-3; v_call: TRBV10-1; clone_size: NA; d_call: TRBD2